Below are 23 T cell receptor beta chains sequenced from a single sample in a study of T cell repertoires in cytomegalovirus infection. MiXCR, run by TCRdb on the reads, gives a single entry per CDR3 protein. The sample yields approximately 500,000 distinct CDR3 sequences, about 11% seen once. The sample taken for sequencing was PBMCs. These TCRs come from a human donor in good health (CMV status not recorded). Some clones in this sample may be carry-over from other donors' samples.

The chain couples TRBV15 to TRBJ2-5; 8 nucleotides agree with TRBD2. Germline V gene sequence: CDR1 LNHNV, CDR2 YYDKDF (reference sequence). J was trimmed by 3 bases and V by 8 bases; bases with no gene match: 8. This CDR3 spans 14 amino acids. The CDR3 DNA is TGTGCCACCGCGGACTCGGGGGGGGAAGAGACCCAGTACTTC. Translated, it gives CATADSGGEETQYF.

In this sample, this clonotype turned up many times. The DNA for the CDR3 is TGTGCCAGCCTTGAGCGGGAGGGGTTCACAGATACGCAGTATTTT. This encodes CASLEREGFTDTQYF. This sequence joins TRBV4-2 and TRBJ2-3; 10 positions match TRBD2. The CDR3 runs to 15 residues. The V segment lost 8 bases and the J segment 2 bases; nucleotides outside the gene matches: 7. CDR1 and CDR2 (germline): LGHNA, YNFKEQ.

In this sample, this clonotype turned up many times. V is TRBV7-6 and J is TRBJ2-7, with D maybe TRBD1 (6 bases). V lost 5 bases and J lost 2, with 13 bases in between. The V gene's germline CDR1 is SGHVS and CDR2 FNYEAQ. The CDR3 runs 14 residues. The CDR3 DNA reads TGTGCCAGCAGCCTACAGGGAAGGACCTACGAGCAGTACTTC. It is translated as CASSLQGRTYEQYF.

This clonotype showed up just a few times. V gene TRBV6-5 combines with J gene TRBJ2-7; D is possibly TRBD2 (6 bases). Trimming removed 6 bases from V and 2 bases from J, with 11 bases in between. CDR1 and CDR2 from the germline V gene are MNHEY and SVGAGI. This CDR3 has 13 amino acids. For the CDR3, the DNA is TGTGCCAGCAGCCGGGAGACCACCTACGAGCAGTACTTC. It encodes CASSRETTYEQYF.

This clonotype has a count of ten or more. This chain links TRBV27 with TRBJ1-5; no reliable D call. The germline gives CDR1 MNHEY, CDR2 SMNVEV (reference sequence). CDR3 size: 13 residues. V lost 6 bases to trimming and J lost 4 bases, with 10 bases between them. The CDR3 region has the DNA TGTGCCAGCAGGGGATGGGAGAATCAGCCCCAGCATTTT. This translates into CASRGWENQPQHF.

In its sample, this clonotype was seen a few times. The chain employs TRBV5-4 and TRBJ2-5; D not certain. V dropped 5 bases and J dropped 5 bases, with 19 bases sitting between them. Germline V gene lookup returns CDR1 SGHNT and CDR2 YYREEE (reference sequence). CDR3 size: 15 residues. DNA of the CDR3: TGTGCCAGCAGTCCCGGGTCGTCAGGTGGGGAGACCCAGTACTTC. Translated, it gives CASSPGSSGGETQYF. Full variable domain (remainder filled in from reference TRBV5-4 and TRBJ2-5): ETGVTQSPTHLIKTRGQQVTLRCSSQSGHNTVSWYQQALGQGPQFIFQYYREEENGRGNFPPRFSGLQFPNYSSELNVNALELDDSALYLCASSPGSSGGETQYFGPGTRLLVL.

V is TRBV5-1 and J is TRBJ2-1, with a possible D match to TRBD2 (6 bases). CDR1 is SGHRS, CDR2 YFSETQ, per germline. Deletions cut 4 bases from V and 10 bases from J, with 15 bases between. The CDR3 covers 13 residues. This CDR3 is CASSADLALEQFF. Written as DNA, the CDR3 is TGCGCCAGCAGCGCGGATCTAGCGCTGGAGCAGTTCTTC.

Of note for this clonotype: A read error may produce the germline difference seen at one junction end. This sequence joins TRBV7-8 and TRBJ2-5, with D possibly matching TRBD2 (7 bases). Germline values: CDR1 SGHVS, CDR2 FQNEAQ. The CDR3 runs to 15 residues. The CDR3 sequence is CASSPWGGPQETKYF. The CDR3 DNA follows: TGTGCCAGCAGCCCCTGGGGGGGCCCCCAAGAGACCAAGTACTTC.

This clonotype was counted many times. The CDR3 region is CASRKQGAAGNTIYF. The CDR3 nucleotides read TGTGCCAGCAGGAAACAGGGGGCAGCTGGAAACACCATATATTTT. The rearrangement uses TRBV12-3 or TRBV12-4 and TRBJ1-3; 9 nucleotides match TRBD1. The CDR3 spans 15 residues. V was pared by 6 bases and J by 2 bases, with 5 bases of the junction left unmatched.

This clonotype was seen ten or more times. V gene TRBV7-3 combines with J gene TRBJ2-3; D possibly corresponds to TRBD2 (5 bases). The V end was cut by 3 bases, the J end by 1 base, with 8 bases between. CDR3 length: 14 residues. Per germline, CDR1 SGHTA and CDR2 FQGTGA. The DNA of the CDR3 is TGTGCCAGCAGCTTCGGGGTGGGCACAGATACGCAGTATTTT. This translates into CASSFGVGTDTQYF.

This clonotype was observed at least ten times. The chain couples TRBV6-6 to TRBJ2-5; no clear D gene. This CDR3 has 14 amino acids. Trimming removed 2 bases at V and 2 bases at J, with 9 bases between. Germline V gene lookup returns CDR1 MNHNY and CDR2 SVGAGI (reference sequence). The CDR3, as DNA: TGTGCCAGCAGTTACGCGGCTTCACAAGAGACCCAGTACTTC. Its translation: CASSYAASQETQYF.

CDR3 coding DNA: TGTGCCAGTAGTTCGGACAGGGGACCGAACACTGAAGCTTTCTTT. Its translation: CASSSDRGPNTEAFF. This chain connects TRBV19 to TRBJ1-1; 9 bases map to TRBD1. Germline V lookup: CDR1 LNHDA, CDR2 SQIVND (reference sequence). The CDR3 has 15 residues. After removal of 5 bases from V and 1 base from J, the junction contained 5 bases not matched to a gene.

The sample holds a few counts of this clonotype. The chain recombines TRBV30 with TRBJ1-1; no reliable D call. The CDR3 sequence is 13 residues long. Deletions cut 0 bases from V and 11 bases from J, with 16 bases between. Germline CDR1 is GTSNPN and CDR2 is SVGIG (reference sequence). The CDR3, as DNA: TGTGCCTGGAGTGTACCCACTCAGCGTGCGGCTTTCTTT. Translated: CAWSVPTQRAAFF.

This clonotype came up many times. The chain combines TRBV5-6 with TRBJ2-7; D gene unclear. V dropped 2 bases and J dropped 2 bases, with 8 bases sitting between them. The germline gives CDR1 SGHDT, CDR2 YYEEEE. The CDR3 spans 13 residues. The CDR3 nucleotides are TGTGCCAGCAGCTTAGACACTCCCTACGAGCAGTACTTC. Translated: CASSLDTPYEQYF.

At least ten counts were recorded for this clonotype. V gene TRBV7-2 combines with J gene TRBJ2-2; 8 nucleotides match TRBD2. The germline V gene has CDR1 SGHTA and CDR2 FQGNSA. This CDR3 is built from 16 residues. V shed 3 bases, J shed 7 bases, and the junction held 10 bases outside the gene matches. The CDR3 spells CASSFLTGGPGGELFF. In DNA form, the CDR3 reads TGTGCCAGCAGCTTCCTAACGGGGGGGCCGGGCGGGGAGCTGTTTTTT.

This clonotype has more than one count but fewer than ten. The rearrangement links TRBV2 to TRBJ2-5; possible D gene TRBD2, 7 bases. Germline V CDR1 and CDR2: SNHLY, FYNNEI. Trimming removed 4 bases from V and 2 bases from J, with 11 bases in between. The CDR3 contains 14 residues. CDR3 region: CASSGGREQETQYF. The CDR3 DNA is TGTGCCAGCAGTGGGGGGCGGGAGCAAGAGACCCAGTACTTC.

This clonotype was observed many times. The rearrangement links TRBV4-1 to TRBJ2-5, with 12 bases that match TRBD1. There are 16 residues in the CDR3. CDR1 is MGHRA and CDR2 is YSYEKL in the germline V gene. V lost 1 base and J lost 5; bases outside the gene matches: 5. CDR3 sequence: CASSQGGTGGSETQYF. The CDR3 bases are TGCGCCAGCAGCCAAGGCGGGACAGGGGGCTCGGAGACCCAGTACTTC.

This clonotype was found many times. The V call is TRBV12-3 or TRBV12-4, the J call TRBJ1-2; TRBD1 agrees at 10 bases. CDR3 size: 16 residues. The ends lost 3 bases at V and 4 bases at J; junction bases unmatched: 8. CDR3 nucleotides: TGTGCCAGCAGTTTGAGTGGCGGACAGGGGGTCTATGGCTACACCTTC. The encoded protein is CASSLSGGQGVYGYTF.

The chain employs TRBV12-3 or TRBV12-4 and TRBJ1-1, with D possibly matching TRBD1 (6 bases). The CDR3 runs to 14 residues. The V gene lost 2 bases and the J gene lost 5 bases, with 12 bases spanning the gap. CDR3 residues: CASSLKGGTTEAFF. The CDR3 DNA sequence: TGTGCCAGCAGTTTAAAGGGGGGGACGACTGAAGCTTTCTTT.

This clonotype has only one observation. This rearrangement joins TRBV28 to TRBJ1-5, with a possible D match to TRBD1 (6 bases). CDR3 length equals 17 residues. V lost 1 base and J 6 bases, leaving 19 bases between the germline ends. Germline V CDR1 and CDR2: MDHEN, SYDVKM. CDR3 in amino acids: CASSLSYYTGASQPQHF. CDR3 coding DNA: TGTGCCAGCAGTTTATCCTATTACACGGGGGCGTCTCAGCCCCAGCATTTT.

This clonotype has ten or more counts. The chain carries TRBV2 and TRBJ1-2, with D possibly matching TRBD1 (5 bases). This CDR3 comprises 13 residues. Germline V CDR1 and CDR2: SNHLY, FYNNEI. V was shortened by 3 bases and J by 6 bases, with 11 bases between the two germline ends. CDR3 DNA: TGTGCCAGCAGTGAGTCCAGGGATGATGGCTACACCTTC. This sequence encodes CASSESRDDGYTF.

J is TRBJ2-1 and V is TRBV9; the D gene could be TRBD1 or TRBD2 (6 bases each). The CDR3 spans 16 residues. Trimming cost V 4 bases and J 5 bases, with 19 bases left between them. Germline values: CDR1 SGDLS, CDR2 YYNGEE. CDR3 DNA sequence: TGTGCCAGCAGCCTATTCGGGGGCCTCAGTGACAATGAGCAGTTCTTC. Encoded protein: CASSLFGGLSDNEQFF.

The V call is TRBV10-3, the J call TRBJ1-1; D not certain. The V gene's germline CDR1 is ENHRY and CDR2 SYGVKD. Trimming removed 6 bases at V and 1 base at J, with 12 bases between. This CDR3 is built from 14 residues. The CDR3 DNA sequence: TGTGCCATCAGAGACACACGTTCGAACACTGAAGCTTTCTTT. This codes for CAIRDTRSNTEAFF.